The clone carrying this T cell receptor beta chain was detected many times. Authors' processing steps: Reference gene primer amplification in the assay estimated nucleated cell counts. Method: immunoSEQ multiplex PCR; TCRdb's copy keeps in-frame clones and lacks some. The V and J calls and clone size were taken over from that table, and D and trimming were inferred from the DNA. The sample contains roughly 120,000 clones, less than 85% of which appear only once. This sample is part of a study of blood T cell repertoires in COVID-19. On the study more broadly: Sites across the United States, Italy and Spain contributed samples from acute and convalescent COVID-19. In each case, the material was cDNA or gDNA derived from T cells, B-cell-depleted T cells, or PBMCs.

The CDR3 is 14 amino acids. Germline values: CDR1 MGHRA, CDR2 YSYEKL. V was cut by 6 bases and J by 8 bases, with 19 bases left in between. The chain uses TRBV4-1 and TRBJ1-1; D is unclear. The sequence was collected from a human donor with acute or convalescent COVID-19. The donor label of this sample is uncertain. The material sequenced was peripheral blood. CDR3 protein: CASRRDELSREAFF. The CDR3 nucleotides read TGCGCCAGCAGGCGGGATGAATTAAGCCGAGAAGCTTTCTTT.